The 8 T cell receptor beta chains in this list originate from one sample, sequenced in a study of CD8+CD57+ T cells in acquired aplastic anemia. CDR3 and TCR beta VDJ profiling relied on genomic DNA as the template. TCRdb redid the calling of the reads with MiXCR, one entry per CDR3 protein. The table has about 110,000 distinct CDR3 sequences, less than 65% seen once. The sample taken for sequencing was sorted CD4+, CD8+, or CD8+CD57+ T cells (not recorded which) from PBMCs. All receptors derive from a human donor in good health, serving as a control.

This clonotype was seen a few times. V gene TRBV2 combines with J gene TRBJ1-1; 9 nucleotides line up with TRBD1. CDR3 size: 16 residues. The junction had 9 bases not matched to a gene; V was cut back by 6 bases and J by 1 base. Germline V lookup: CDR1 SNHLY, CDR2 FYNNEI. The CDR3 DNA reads TGTGCCAGCAGGGGCCCGGGGGACAGGGAGAACACTGAAGCTTTCTTT. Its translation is CASRGPGDRENTEAFF.

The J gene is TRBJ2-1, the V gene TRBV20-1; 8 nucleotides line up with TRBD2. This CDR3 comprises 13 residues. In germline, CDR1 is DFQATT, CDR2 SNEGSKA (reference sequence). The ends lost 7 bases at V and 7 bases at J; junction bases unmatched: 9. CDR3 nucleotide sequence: TGCAGTGGCCATCGGGGGGGCATAAATGAGCAGTTCTTC. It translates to CSGHRGGINEQFF.

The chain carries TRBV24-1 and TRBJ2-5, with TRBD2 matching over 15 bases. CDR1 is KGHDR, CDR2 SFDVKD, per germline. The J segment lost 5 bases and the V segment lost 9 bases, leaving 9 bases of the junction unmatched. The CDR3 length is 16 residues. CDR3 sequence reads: CATQGLAGGPEETQYF. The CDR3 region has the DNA TGTGCCACCCAAGGACTAGCGGGAGGGCCGGAGGAGACCCAGTACTTC.

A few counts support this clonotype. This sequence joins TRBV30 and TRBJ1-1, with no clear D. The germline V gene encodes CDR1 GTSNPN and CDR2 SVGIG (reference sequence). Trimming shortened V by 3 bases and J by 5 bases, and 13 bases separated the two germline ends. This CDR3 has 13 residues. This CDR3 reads CAWSGTWGTEAFF. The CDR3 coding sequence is TGTGCCTGGAGCGGAACTTGGGGAACTGAAGCTTTCTTT.

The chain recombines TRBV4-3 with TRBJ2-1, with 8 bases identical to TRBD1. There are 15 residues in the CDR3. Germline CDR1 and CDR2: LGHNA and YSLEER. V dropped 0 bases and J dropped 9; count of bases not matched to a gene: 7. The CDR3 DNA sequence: TGCGCCAGCAGCCAAGATCTAGACAGGGGTAGTGAGCAGTTCTTC. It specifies CASSQDLDRGSEQFF.

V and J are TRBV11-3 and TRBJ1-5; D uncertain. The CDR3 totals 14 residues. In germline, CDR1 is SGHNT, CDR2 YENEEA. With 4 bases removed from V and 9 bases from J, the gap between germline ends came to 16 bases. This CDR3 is CASSSQDGWWPQHF. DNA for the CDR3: TGTGCCAGCAGCTCTCAGGACGGTTGGTGGCCCCAGCATTTT.

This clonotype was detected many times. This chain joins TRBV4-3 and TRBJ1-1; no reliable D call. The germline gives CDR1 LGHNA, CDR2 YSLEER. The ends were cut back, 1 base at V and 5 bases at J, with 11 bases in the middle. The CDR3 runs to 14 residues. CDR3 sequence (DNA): TGCGCCAGCAGCCAAGTAGAGGGATCTACTGAAGCTTTCTTT. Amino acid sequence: CASSQVEGSTEAFF.

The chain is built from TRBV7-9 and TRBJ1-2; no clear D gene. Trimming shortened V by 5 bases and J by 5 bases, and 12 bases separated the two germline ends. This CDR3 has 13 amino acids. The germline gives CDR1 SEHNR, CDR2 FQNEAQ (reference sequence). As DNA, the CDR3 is TGTGCCAGCAGCCAACCGCAGGAATATGGCTACACCTTC. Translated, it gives CASSQPQEYGYTF.